The subject of this entry is one T cell receptor beta chain. Antigen: not known. Measured with immunoSEQ multiplex PCR; TCRdb has only the in-frame clones, and not every one. The sample includes about 270,000 clones, 94% of them seen just once. The CDR3 is 15 residues long. This sample stems from a study of T cell responses to AZD1222 COVID-19 vaccine. Study findings and constraints: Females made up more of the donors, who were largely white British, and clonal diversity may have come out too low. Sampled repertoires all dated from after the peak T cell response. Vaccine-associated CD4 TCRs spanned spike, dominant at 160-218 and 743-854.

This clonotype originated in an adult who received the AZD1222 COVID-19 vaccine. The sample consisted of peripheral blood, taken 28 days after the second AZD1222 dose. J is TRBJ2-5 and V is TRBV21-1; TRBD2, the table's D call, was not compared with the DNA. TRBV21-1 is a recognized pseudogene. In DNA form, the CDR3 reads TGTGCCAGCAGCAAAGCCCCGGGATCACAAGAGACCCAGTACTTC. Protein product: CASSKAPGSQETQYF.